This TCR beta chain is drawn from a study of shared clonotypes between healthy human individuals. Caucasian adults living in Nashville, Tennessee, provided all samples. Clones were sequenced by immunoSEQ multiplex PCR, and TCRdb holds only the in-frame ones, with some missing. The sample has over 1.4 million clones, approximately 97% seen once. Study results and limitations: Sorted-subset sequencing, rarefaction showed, was incomplete despite large depth. The study found lower generation probabilities in non-shared clonotypes than in those shared by all four donors. On the whole, naive subsets had larger estimated richness than memory subsets had.

Germline assignment: CDR1 MNHEY and CDR2 SMNVEV (reference sequence). V lost 7 bases and J lost 4, with 22 bases in between. The CDR3 covers 16 residues. To note about this clone: Its specificity is not known.

The origin of this receptor is a man aged 25-45 years in good health. Sample: naive CD4+ T cells sorted from blood. The subset: CD45RA+ positively selected. This sequence joins TRBV27 and TRBJ1-2, with a possible D match to TRBD1 (6 bases). CDR3 coding DNA: TGTGCCAGCACTATTGGGGGGCTCGGGGTCTCCTATGGCTACACCTTC. Translating gives CASTIGGLGVSYGYTF.